The source of this TCR beta chain is a study of T cells after yellow fever vaccination. This clonotype was detected only a few times. The CDR3 is 17 residues long. Trimming left V 0 bases short and J 1 base short, with 13 bases between. Germline lookup yields CDR1 SGHTA and CDR2 FQGTGA. TCRdb re-derived calls from the 5' RACE reads in MiXCR, one entry per CDR3 protein. The repertoire holds some 600,000 distinct CDR3 sequences, with over 9% as singletons. The sequence was obtained from a man aged 30 to 39 who received the YFV17D yellow fever vaccine. Sequenced here: PBMCs, sampled on the day of the yellow fever booster vaccination. The chain carries TRBV7-3 and TRBJ2-1; TRBD2 is a possible D gene (5 bases). Written as DNA, the CDR3 is TGTGCCAGCAGCTTAACCGGCCCTAGCACATCCTACAATGAGCAGTTCTTC. It yields the protein CASSLTGPSTSYNEQFF.